Listed here is a single TCR beta chain. What it recognizes is unknown. Profiled with immunoSEQ multiplex PCR; TCRdb holds only in-frame clones, not every one. The sample comprises 65,000 to 90,000 clones, more than 85% of which are singletons, and 0.85% to 0.9% rests with the top ten. The data originate from a study of radiotherapy plus CTLA-4 blockade in lung cancer. The wider study: Objective response rate was about 19%; disease control rate, less than 40%.

The study, taken as a whole, reports: Best predicting response, reportedly, were early blood T cell clone dynamics, with interferon-beta. Expansion of tumor-derived TCR clones was observed in blood after radiotherapy plus ipilimumab.

This CDR3 contains 11 residues. Germline loops: CDR1 SNHLY, CDR2 FYNNEI. Those patients who had chemo-refractory metastatic non-small-cell lung cancer were given focal radiation along with CTLA-4 blockade through ipilimumab. The specimen was peripheral blood, collected from a patient treated with radiotherapy plus ipilimumab. V is TRBV2 and J is TRBJ2-7; possibly TRBD2 for D (5 bases). The sequence was collected from a human donor with non-small cell lung cancer who had stable disease on radiotherapy plus ipilimumab. CDR3 protein: CASSEAEALIV. In nucleotides, the CDR3 is TGTGCCAGCAGTGAAGCGGAGGCACTCATCGTC.